These 20 T cell receptor beta chains were sequenced from one sample in a study of blood T cells in healthy people across ages. PCR was performed a second time for roughly 6 to 12 cycles using a sample-barcoded 5' primer and a J-beta primer mix. One entry per CDR3 protein, called by TCRdb with MiXCR from the 5' RACE reads. Of around 690,000 distinct CDR3 sequences in the sample, 58% were seen once. The material sequenced was blood. All receptors derive from a man aged 55-75 years in good health.

The chain links TRBV5-1 to TRBJ2-1, with D uncertain. CDR1 SGHRS and CDR2 YFSETQ come from the germline V gene. The ends were cut back, 0 bases at V and 0 bases at J, with 7 bases in the middle. This CDR3 spans 15 amino acids. The CDR3 nucleotides are TGCGCCAGCAGCTTGGACGGGTACTCCTACAATGAGCAGTTCTTC. Translated, it gives CASSLDGYSYNEQFF.

The chain links TRBV27 to TRBJ2-7; 13 bases line up with TRBD2. Germline values: CDR1 MNHEY, CDR2 SMNVEV (reference sequence). The CDR3 has 15 residues. J was trimmed by 7 bases and V by 7 bases; bases with no gene match: 10. The DNA of the CDR3 is TGTGCCAGCATGGGGGGGACTAGCGGGGAAAATGAGCAGTACTTC. Translating gives CASMGGTSGENEQYF.

The chain is built from TRBV2 and TRBJ2-5; maybe TRBD1 (5 bases). CDR3 length equals 13 residues. Germline lookup yields CDR1 SNHLY and CDR2 FYNNEI. Trimming took off 8 bases at V and 3 bases at J, with 13 bases between the two ends. The CDR3: CASQGGAKETQYF. For the CDR3, the DNA is TGTGCCAGCCAGGGCGGTGCTAAAGAGACCCAGTACTTC.

This rearrangement joins TRBV6-6 to TRBJ2-3, with 10 bases matching TRBD1. The germline V gene has CDR1 MNHNY and CDR2 SVGAGI (reference sequence). Trimming cost V 5 bases and J 3 bases; bases outside gene matches: 8. The CDR3 contains 16 residues. The CDR3 is CASSPRAGQGTDTQYF. DNA of the CDR3: TGTGCCAGCAGTCCTCGCGCGGGACAGGGGACAGATACGCAGTATTTT.

The chain recombines TRBV7-2 with TRBJ1-5; TRBD1 agrees at 7 bases. CDR1 and CDR2 (germline): SGHTA, FQGNSA. This CDR3 is built from 15 residues. The ends lost 6 bases at V and 3 bases at J; junction bases unmatched: 8. CDR3 DNA sequence: TGTGCCAGCAGTACAGGGGTGGGCAACAATCAGCCCCAGCATTTT. Its translation: CASSTGVGNNQPQHF.

V gene TRBV12-3 or TRBV12-4 combines with J gene TRBJ2-1; D not certain. The ends were cut back, 3 bases at V and 0 bases at J, with 12 bases in the middle. There are 16 residues in the CDR3. CDR3 coding DNA: TGTGCCAGCAGTTTTACCCGCGATAGCTCCTACAATGAGCAGTTCTTC. This translates into CASSFTRDSSYNEQFF.

This rearrangement joins TRBV7-7 to TRBJ2-3; D call uncertain. Per germline, CDR1 SSHAT and CDR2 FNYEAQ (reference sequence). Trimming removed 5 bases at V and 0 bases at J, with 6 bases between. The length of the CDR3 is 13 residues. CDR3 sequence (DNA): TGTGCCAGCAGCCAGGACAGCACAGATACGCAGTATTTT. It encodes CASSQDSTDTQYF.

This clonotype was seen at least ten times. The chain recombines TRBV6-2 or TRBV6-3 with TRBJ2-7; possible D gene TRBD1, 6 bases. The V end lost 0 bases, the J end lost 7 bases, and 25 bases lay between the germline ends. The germline CDR1 and CDR2 sequences are MNHEY and SVGEGT. The CDR3 has 18 amino acids. The CDR3 region has the DNA TGTGCCAGCAGTTACTCGATATCCGAAGGTGGACAGATGGGAGAGCAGTACTTC. Translation: CASSYSISEGGQMGEQYF.

The chain uses TRBV4-2 and TRBJ2-7; 7 bases fit TRBD1. Gene TRBJ2-5 matches the end of the DNA better, so the J call may be wrong. The CDR3 loop spans 15 amino acids. CDR1 and CDR2 (germline): LGHNA, YNFKEQ. The CDR3 region has the DNA TGTGCCAGCAGCCAAGAGAAAGCCAGGGGGGAGACCCAGTACTTC. This gives the protein CASSQEKARGETQYF.

This chain uses TRBV7-8 with TRBJ1-6, with D uncertain. This CDR3 region has 13 residues. Germline V gene data show CDR1 as SGHVS and CDR2 as FQNEAQ. Trimming left V 2 bases short and J 5 bases short, with 4 bases between. The CDR3 DNA is TGTGCCAGCAGCTTATTGGATAATTCACCCCTCCACTTT. Its protein product is CASSLLDNSPLHF.

The chain carries TRBV28 and TRBJ2-5; the match to TRBD1 covers 10 bases. This CDR3 is 15 amino acids long. J lost 4 bases, V lost 5 bases, and 7 bases had no gene match. CDR1 and CDR2 (germline): MDHEN, SYDVKM. The CDR3 DNA reads as TGTGCCAGCAGTCACCCTGGACAGGGGGGAGAGACCCAGTACTTC. Amino acids: CASSHPGQGGETQYF.

J is TRBJ2-7 and V is TRBV5-5; maybe TRBD1 (6 bases). Trimming took off 0 bases at V and 3 bases at J, with 13 bases between the two ends. Per germline, CDR1 SGHKS and CDR2 YYEKEE (reference sequence). The CDR3 spans 15 residues. As DNA, the CDR3 is TGTGCCAGCAGCTTGGAGTTAGGGGGTAACTACGAGCAGTACTTC. It codes for CASSLELGGNYEQYF.

The rearrangement joins TRBV10-3 to TRBJ2-1; 9 bases agree with TRBD2. Losses at the gene ends were 4 bases for V and 9 bases for J; bases not matched to a gene: 13. Germline V gene data show CDR1 as ENHRY and CDR2 as SYGVKD. The CDR3 totals 16 residues. CDR3 sequence reads: CAISGPVAGGPIEQFF. The CDR3 region has the DNA TGTGCCATCAGTGGACCCGTGGCGGGGGGGCCGATTGAGCAGTTCTTC.

This clonotype was seen a single time. Written as DNA, the CDR3 is TGTGCCAGCAGCCCGAGCGGCGGTCTATGGGTTGGTACGCAGTATTTT. Amino acid sequence: CASSPSGGLWVGTQYF. The gene calls are TRBV7-9 and TRBJ2-3, with a possible D match to TRBD2 (5 bases). The CDR3 is 16 amino acids. CDR1 and CDR2 from the germline V gene are SEHNR and FQNEAQ (reference sequence). V was clipped by 5 bases and J by 8 bases, with 23 bases between them.

The V call is TRBV6-5, the J call TRBJ1-1; D may be TRBD1 (6 bases). The CDR3 has 14 amino acids. Looked up from germline, CDR1 is MNHEY and CDR2 is SVGAGI. V was clipped by 6 bases and J by 5 bases, with 16 bases between them. The DNA for the CDR3 is TGTGCCAGCAGCCCGCTGAGGGGGGTAACTGAAGCTTTCTTT. It encodes CASSPLRGVTEAFF.

The J gene is TRBJ2-6, the V gene TRBV7-9; no clear D gene. The CDR3 contains 17 residues. Trimming left V 5 bases short and J 3 bases short, with 17 bases between. Per germline, CDR1 SEHNR and CDR2 FQNEAQ (reference sequence). CDR3 protein: CASSRGPTPIGANVLTF. CDR3 DNA sequence: TGTGCCAGCAGCCGCGGTCCTACCCCCATTGGGGCCAACGTCCTGACTTTC.

This chain joins TRBV4-1 and TRBJ2-2; D remains unclear. The CDR3 extends over 16 amino acids. Per germline, CDR1 MGHRA and CDR2 YSYEKL. V gave up 1 base and J gave up 6 bases, with 15 bases separating them. Here the CDR3 reads CASSQVGMGFSGELFF. CDR3 coding DNA: TGCGCCAGCAGCCAAGTTGGGATGGGTTTCTCCGGGGAGCTGTTTTTT.

V gene TRBV20-1 combines with J gene TRBJ2-5; 10 positions match TRBD1. In germline, CDR1 is DFQATT, CDR2 SNEGSKA (reference sequence). There are 12 residues in the CDR3. V lost 6 bases, J lost 5 bases, and 3 bases stayed unmatched. CDR3 sequence: CSATDRGETQYF. CDR3 DNA sequence: TGCAGTGCAACGGACAGGGGGGAGACCCAGTACTTC.

The J gene is TRBJ2-3, the V gene TRBV7-2; TRBD2 is a possible D gene (6 bases). Germline assignment: CDR1 SGHTA and CDR2 FQGNSA. Deletions cut 7 bases from V and 8 bases from J, with 16 bases between. The CDR3 contains 13 residues. In DNA form, the CDR3 reads TGTGCCAGCACCACTGCGGGGCCGGGTACGCAGTATTTT. This translates into CASTTAGPGTQYF.

The rearrangement uses TRBV20-1 and TRBJ2-7; 7 nucleotides agree with TRBD2. The CDR3 runs to 15 residues. Germline V gene data show CDR1 as DFQATT and CDR2 as SNEGSKA (reference sequence). With 3 bases clipped from V and 0 bases from J, the junction kept 8 bases outside the gene matches. The CDR3 region is CSASLGGGYSYEQYF. The CDR3 region has the DNA TGCAGTGCTAGTTTAGGCGGGGGTTACTCCTACGAGCAGTACTTC.